Below, 28 T cell receptor beta chains from the same sample are listed, as sequenced in a study of persistence of HIV-infected CD4 T cells. This was the immunoSEQ version 4 assay in survey mode. Method: immunoSEQ multiplex PCR; TCRdb's copy keeps in-frame clones and lacks some. The sample holds tens of thousands of clones, 75% to 80% seen once. Their cognate antigens are unknown. The stimulus was an HIV-1 Gag 15-mer peptide pool, 1 ug/peptide/mL. Memory cells lacking CD40L and CD69 with high CD45RO were sorted. The specimen was CD4+ T cells sorted from PBMCs after roughly 18-hour stimulation, collected from a patient who received antiretroviral therapy. These receptors came from an adult man with HIV who was CMV-seropositive.

The chain combines TRBV29-1 with TRBJ2-5; 11 nucleotides align to TRBD2. The length of the CDR3 is 14 residues. J gave up 5 bases and V 5 bases, and 7 bases lay outside the gene matches. Germline values: CDR1 SQVTM, CDR2 ANQGSEA. The chain's CDR3 is CSVSTSGVSETQYF. The CDR3 region has the DNA TGCAGCGTTTCGACTAGCGGGGTTTCGGAGACCCAGTACTTC.

V and J are TRBV5-6 and TRBJ2-1, with a tentative D call TRBD1 (5 bases). The ends were cut back, 0 bases at V and 2 bases at J, with 9 bases in the middle. CDR1 is SGHDT and CDR2 is YYEEEE in the germline V gene. This CDR3 has 15 residues. The CDR3 region is CASSLGQGTYNEQFF. DNA of the CDR3: TGTGCCAGCAGCTTGGGGCAGGGTACCTACAATGAGCAGTTCTTC.

The chain recombines TRBV3-1 (or the pseudogene TRBV3-2) with TRBJ1-2, with 9 bases matching TRBD1. The CDR3 is made up of 16 amino acids. CDR1 and CDR2 from the germline V gene are LGHDT and YNNKEL (reference sequence). Germline trimming cut 4 bases from V and 3 bases from J; bases unmatched to any gene: 9. CDR3 residues: CASSLSGQGPYYGYTF. In nucleotides, the CDR3 is TGTGCCAGCAGCCTAAGTGGACAGGGGCCTTACTATGGCTACACCTTC.

The chain's CDR3 is CASSSRDAGYEQYF. The CDR3, as DNA: TGTGCCAGCAGCTCGAGGGATGCAGGCTACGAGCAGTACTTC. The chain is built from TRBV11-1 and TRBJ2-7, with D maybe TRBD2 (5 bases). V was clipped by 4 bases and J by 3 bases, with 13 bases between them. The V gene's germline CDR1 is SGHAT and CDR2 FQDESV (reference sequence). The CDR3 spans 14 residues.

This rearrangement joins TRBV7-2 to TRBJ2-1, with TRBD2 as a possible D gene (5 bases). The germline V and J ends were trimmed by 1 base and 0 bases, with 7 bases remaining between them. Germline-derived CDR1 and CDR2 are SGHTA and FQGNSA. This CDR3 is built from 15 residues. CDR3 residues: CASSLGTGSYNEQFF. In DNA, the CDR3 is TGTGCCAGCAGCTTAGGGACTGGCTCCTACAATGAGCAGTTCTTC.

This clone is medium-sized. The rearrangement uses TRBV6-5 and TRBJ1-1; 8 bases fit TRBD1. CDR3 size: 12 residues. Germline trimming cut 5 bases from V and 11 bases from J; bases unmatched to any gene: 7. Germline loops: CDR1 MNHEY, CDR2 SVGAGI. CDR3 nucleotide sequence: TGTGCCAGCAGTCCCGGGACAGGTTCGGCTTTCTTT. This codes for CASSPGTGSAFF.

The rearrangement links TRBV10-2 to TRBJ1-2; weak D call: TRBD1 (6 bases). CDR3 length: 14 residues. Looked up from germline, CDR1 is WSHSY and CDR2 is SAAADI. Trimming left V 6 bases short and J 6 bases short, with 17 bases between. CDR3 sequence (DNA): TGCGCCAGCAGACGTGGGGGGGCGACGGATGGCTACACCTTC. Residues: CASRRGGATDGYTF.

This clone was counted between two and nine times. V and J are TRBV9 and TRBJ2-6; 7 bases fit TRBD1. Germline lookup yields CDR1 SGDLS and CDR2 YYNGEE. V lost 4 bases, J lost 0 bases, and 10 bases stayed unmatched. The CDR3 spans 18 residues. CDR3 sequence: CASSPRQGTDSGANVLTF. In DNA form, the CDR3 reads TGTGCCAGCAGCCCAAGACAGGGAACCGACTCTGGGGCCAACGTCCTGACTTTC. Looking up the rest from reference TRBV9 and TRBJ2-6 gives the full variable domain: DSGVTQTPKHLITATGQRVTLRCSPRSGDLSVYWYQQSLDQGLQFLIQYYNGEERAKGNILERFSAQQFPDLHSELNLSSLELGDSALYFCASSPRQGTDSGANVLTFGAGSRLTVL.

The rearrangement links TRBV7-3 to TRBJ2-3; the match to TRBD2 covers 10 bases. Germline V CDR1 and CDR2: SGHTA, FQGTGA. The V segment lost 2 bases and the J segment 0 bases; nucleotides outside the gene matches: 2. The CDR3 covers 16 residues. CDR3 sequence reads: CASSLWTSGSTDTQYF. Written as DNA, the CDR3 is TGTGCCAGCAGCTTATGGACTAGCGGTAGCACAGATACGCAGTATTTT.

This clone turned up a few times. The CDR3 DNA reads TGTGCCACCAGTGAAGGCGTCACAGATACGCAGTATTTT. Amino acid sequence: CATSEGVTDTQYF. The chain joins TRBV24-1 to TRBJ2-3; D not certain. Germline CDR1 reads KGHDR; CDR2 reads SFDVKD. The CDR3 contains 13 residues. The V end was cut by 4 bases, the J end by 2 bases, with 6 bases between.

The rearrangement uses TRBV7-9 and TRBJ2-5; 12 nucleotides match TRBD1. CDR3 length equals 15 residues. V was clipped by 5 bases and J by 5 bases; unmatched bases: 6. Germline CDR1 is SEHNR and CDR2 is FQNEAQ (reference sequence). The CDR3 DNA sequence: TGTGCCAGCAGCCCCGGGACAGGGGGCGAGGAGACCCAGTACTTC. Amino acids: CASSPGTGGEETQYF. The full variable domain, its missing parts supplied by reference TRBV7-9 and TRBJ2-5, is DTGVSQNPRHKITKRGQNVTFRCDPISEHNRLYWYRQTLGQGPEFLTYFQNEAQLEKSRLLSDRFSAERPKGSFSTLEIQRTEQGDSAMYLCASSPGTGGEETQYFGPGTRLLVL.

This clone was found a few times. V is TRBV9 and J is TRBJ2-1, with TRBD2 matching over 13 bases. Germline assignment: CDR1 SGDLS and CDR2 YYNGEE. The CDR3 consists of 20 residues. V dropped 0 bases and J dropped 2; count of bases not matched to a gene: 11. The CDR3 nucleotides are TGTGCCAGCAGCGTAGCTACAGGACTAGCGGGAGTGTCTCCCTACAATGAGCAGTTCTTC. Translation: CASSVATGLAGVSPYNEQFF.

The V call is TRBV6-6, the J call TRBJ1-1; 9 positions agree with TRBD1. The CDR3 loop spans 15 amino acids. V lost 2 bases, J lost 1 base, and 2 bases stayed unmatched. Germline CDR1 MNHNY, CDR2 SVGAGI (reference sequence). The CDR3, as DNA: TGTGCCAGCAGTTACGGACAGGGGAGGAACACTGAAGCTTTCTTT. This gives the protein CASSYGQGRNTEAFF.

The chain uses TRBV6-4 and TRBJ1-1, with no clear D. CDR3 length: 15 residues. The V gene lost 6 bases and the J gene lost 0 bases, with 14 bases spanning the gap. Germline V CDR1 and CDR2: MRHNA, SNTAGT. CDR3 sequence: CASRIQYELNTEAFF. The CDR3 nucleotides read TGTGCCAGCAGGATCCAGTACGAATTGAACACTGAAGCTTTCTTT.

The chain combines TRBV10-3 with TRBJ2-5; D gene ambiguous. CDR1 is ENHRY, CDR2 SYGVKD, per germline. This CDR3 spans 13 amino acids. V dropped 4 bases and J dropped 7 bases, with 13 bases sitting between them. The CDR3 loop is CAISVQTDGTQYF. CDR3 nucleotide sequence: TGTGCCATCAGTGTCCAGACTGATGGGACCCAGTACTTC.

The CDR3 nucleotides read TGCGCCAGCCGACACCCGGGGAGGAATGAGCAGTTCTTC. Its translation: CASRHPGRNEQFF. J is TRBJ2-1 and V is TRBV10-1; TRBD2 might be the D (6 bases). This CDR3 comprises 13 residues. The ends were cut back, 8 bases at V and 7 bases at J, with 15 bases in the middle. Germline V gene sequence: CDR1 WNHNN, CDR2 SYGVQD (reference sequence).

The chain recombines TRBV29-1 with TRBJ1-1; 9 nucleotides agree with TRBD1. The V gene's germline CDR1 is SQVTM and CDR2 ANQGSEA. This CDR3 comprises 12 residues. V shed 6 bases and J 3 bases; nucleotides not matched to a gene: 2. CDR3 residues: CSVGTGYTEAFF. The CDR3 bases are TGCAGCGTCGGGACAGGGTACACTGAAGCTTTCTTT.

This clone was counted a single time. The V and J genes are TRBV5-1 and TRBJ2-2, with 9 bases matching TRBD2. V lost 4 bases to trimming and J lost 1 base; unmatched junction nucleotides: 5. Per germline, CDR1 SGHRS and CDR2 YFSETQ. This CDR3 has 16 amino acids. CDR3 loop: CASSLSGSRNTGELFF. The CDR3 DNA reads TGCGCCAGCAGCCTTAGCGGGAGCCGGAACACCGGGGAGCTGTTTTTT.

About this clone: A read error may account for a junction end that differs from germline. The chain employs TRBV7-7 and TRBJ2-1; possibly TRBD1 or TRBD2 for D (5 bases each). CDR1 is SSHAT and CDR2 is FNYEAQ in the germline V gene (reference sequence). This CDR3 has 15 amino acids. CDR3 amino acids: CASSLLSIRGDEQFF. Here the CDR3 DNA reads TGTGCTAGCAGCTTACTGAGCATCCGAGGGGATGAGCAGTTCTTC.

The CDR3 DNA reads as TGCGCCAGCAGTAAAAACCGGGCGGAGGTCGACGAGCAGTACTTC. Residues: CASSKNRAEVDEQYF. This chain links TRBV5-1 with TRBJ2-7; D might be TRBD2 (5 bases). Deletions cut 5 bases from V and 5 bases from J, with 20 bases between. This CDR3 comprises 15 residues. Looked up from germline, CDR1 is SGHRS and CDR2 is YFSETQ.

The chain has TRBV30 and TRBJ1-5; possible D gene TRBD1, 6 bases. The CDR3 has 15 amino acids. Trimming shortened V by 0 bases and J by 6 bases, and 15 bases separated the two germline ends. Germline V gene sequence: CDR1 GTSNPN, CDR2 SVGIG (reference sequence). The CDR3 region has the DNA TGTGCCTGGAGTGTAATGGGGGGCAGGAGTCAGCCCCAGCATTTT. Encoded protein: CAWSVMGGRSQPQHF.

This clone was detected only once. The gene calls are TRBV14 and TRBJ2-7, with TRBD1 matching over 9 bases. J lost 2 bases, V lost 4 bases, and 6 bases had no gene match. The CDR3 has 15 residues. The germline V gene has CDR1 SGHDN and CDR2 FVKESK. CDR3 nucleotide sequence: TGTGCCAGCAGCCCAGGACAGGGGCCTACCTACGAGCAGTACTTC. It encodes CASSPGQGPTYEQYF.

This clone was observed many times. This chain joins TRBV14 and TRBJ2-3; either TRBD1 or TRBD2 may fit D (5 bases each). Germline V gives CDR1 SGHDN, CDR2 FVKESK. The CDR3 contains 16 residues. The ends were cut back, 4 bases at V and 6 bases at J, with 20 bases in the middle. The CDR3 loop is CASSRGSWAGRDTQYF. The CDR3 nucleotides read TGTGCCAGCAGCCGGGGGAGTTGGGCCGGGCGGGATACGCAGTATTTT.

Judged by abundance, this clone is medium-sized. The rearrangement links TRBV10-3 to TRBJ1-1; D is unclear. This CDR3 comprises 12 residues. V was clipped by 7 bases and J by 6 bases, with 12 bases between them. Germline V gene data show CDR1 as ENHRY and CDR2 as SYGVKD. The CDR3 region has the DNA TGTGCCATCACGGGATTTGAGGCTGAAGCTTTCTTT. It specifies CAITGFEAEAFF.

This chain connects TRBV4-3 to TRBJ1-2; 7 bases fit TRBD1. The CDR3 is 14 amino acids. In germline, CDR1 is LGHNA, CDR2 YSLEER. The V and J ends lost 0 bases and 4 bases, in that order; junction bases with no gene match: 2. The CDR3: CASSQDDRAYGYTF. Written as DNA, the CDR3 is TGCGCCAGCAGCCAAGACGACAGGGCCTATGGCTACACCTTC.

V gene TRBV18 combines with J gene TRBJ2-7, with 8 bases that match TRBD2. Germline V CDR1 and CDR2: KGHSH, LQKENI. The junction had 7 bases not matched to a gene; V was cut back by 6 bases and J by 3 bases. The CDR3 covers 14 residues. Here the CDR3 reads CASSRGGAHYEQYF. For the CDR3, the DNA is TGTGCCAGCTCCCGGGGGGGGGCCCACTACGAGCAGTACTTC. Full variable domain (missing parts from reference TRBV18 and TRBJ2-7): NAGVMQNPRHLVRRRGQEARLRCSPMKGHSHVYWYRQLPEEGLKFMVYLQKENIIDESGMPKERFSAEFPKEGPSILRIQQVVRGDSAAYFCASSRGGAHYEQYFGPGTRLTVT.

The genes are TRBV6-2 or TRBV6-3 and TRBJ1-1; 9 bases fit TRBD1. Per germline, CDR1 MNHEY and CDR2 SVGEGT. Trimming took 2 bases from V and 6 from J; bases not matched to a gene: 4. This CDR3 is 14 amino acids long. The CDR3: CASSYGTGNAEAFF. CDR3 nucleotide sequence: TGTGCCAGCAGTTACGGGACAGGGAATGCTGAAGCTTTCTTT.

This clone was seen only a few times. The gene calls are TRBV5-1 and TRBJ2-5; D unclear. Per the germline V gene, CDR1 is SGHRS and CDR2 is YFSETQ. The CDR3 is made up of 12 amino acids. The V and J ends lost 4 bases and 9 bases respectively, with 13 bases between them. DNA of the CDR3: TGCGCCAGCAGCCCCGATCGGGTGGCCCAGTACTTC. Amino acids: CASSPDRVAQYF.